This is a list of T cell receptor beta chains from one sample in a study of shared clonotypes between healthy human individuals. The data were produced by immunoSEQ multiplex PCR, yet TCRdb's version contains in-frame clones alone and is incomplete. The table records 2 million to 2.5 million clones, approximately 93% of them present only once. The specimen was naive CD4+ T cells from PBMCs. The receptors shown here come from a young man in good health. Some clones in this sample may be carry-over from other donors' samples. Both conserved end residues are part of each CDR3. A D gene is named only where the DNA matches it firmly. Expanded clones are given a class, and other clones once, few, many or no size at all.

- | TRBJ2-5 | TRBV28 | - | TGTGCCAGCAGTTTAAGGGTGGCGAATCTGGGAGAGACCCAGTACTTC | CASSLRVANLGETQYF
TRBD2 | TRBJ2-4 | TRBV4-1 | - | TGCGCCAGCAGCCAAACGGGACTAGCGGAAAACATTCAGTACTTC | CASSQTGLAENIQYF
- | TRBJ1-4 | TRBV25-1 | - | TGTGCCAGCAGTGATCAGGGGACCGGGCAAAAACTGTTTTTT | CASSDQGTGQKLFF
- | TRBJ2-1 | TRBV15 | - | TGTGCCACCAGCAGAGGTCCCAATGAGCAGTTCTTC | CATSRGPNEQFF
TRBD2 | TRBJ2-7 | TRBV7-9 | - | TGTGCCAGCAGCCTATTAGGACTAGCGGCCTACGAGCAGTACTTC | CASSLLGLAAYEQYF
- | TRBJ1-4 | TRBV28 | - | TGTGCCAGCATTACCCGAACTCGCATTGGTGAAAAACTGTTTTTT | CASITRTRIGEKLFF
- | TRBJ2-1 | TRBV5-1 | - | TGCGCCAGCAGCCCCGAGGGGCATAGGATCGCCCTTGAGCAGTTCTTC | CASSPEGHRIALEQFF
- | TRBJ1-1 | TRBV7-9 | - | TGTGCCAGCAGCTTAGCAGGGAGGGCTGAAGCTTTCTTT | CASSLAGRAEAFF
TRBD2 | TRBJ2-2 | TRBV7-6 | - | TGTGCCAGCAGCCTCGGACTAGCGGGAGAACCCACCGGGGAGCTGTTTTTT | CASSLGLAGEPTGELFF
TRBD1 | TRBJ2-7 | TRBV28 | - | TGTGCCAGCGGGGCACAGGGGAACGAGCAGTACTTC | CASGAQGNEQYF
TRBD1 | TRBJ1-4 | TRBV6-5 | - | TGTGCCAGCAGCAACAGGGGGCTTACGGAAAAACTGTTTTTT | CASSNRGLTEKLFF
TRBD1 | TRBJ1-2 | TRBV15 | - | TGTGCCACCAGCACCCGCCGAGGGGGCGTAACGAACTATGGCTACACCTTC | CATSTRRGGVTNYGYTF
- | TRBJ1-5 | TRBV7-7 | - | TGTGCCAGCGCGGCAGGGCCGAATCAGCCCCAGCATTTT | CASAAGPNQPQHF
TRBD2 | TRBJ2-1 | TRBV19 | once | TGTGCCAGTAGTACTCGGCCTGGACTAGCGGGAGGTTTGTTTAGAGGCTACAATGAGCAGTTCTTC | CASSTRPGLAGGLFRGYNEQFF
- | TRBJ2-7 | TRBV5-4 | - | TGTGCCAGCAGCTTGGAGCCGCTGAGGCACGAGCAGTACTTC | CASSLEPLRHEQYF
TRBD2 | TRBJ2-1 | TRBV11-2 | - | TGTGCCAGCAGCTTTAGCGGGTCTCACAATGAGCAGTTCTTC | CASSFSGSHNEQFF
TRBD2 | TRBJ2-5 | TRBV7-9 | - | TGTGCCAGCAGCATACGGGCTCTGGGGGGGGAGACCCAGTACTTC | CASSIRALGGETQYF
- | TRBJ2-7 | TRBV6-5 | - | TGTGCCAGCAGTCCATCCCTTTGGGTGGGGTACGAGCAGTACTTC | CASSPSLWVGYEQYF
- | TRBJ2-5 | TRBV10-1 | - | TGCGCCAGCAGTGAGCCCCCCCTACGAAGGCCCAAAGAGACCCAGTACTTC | CASSEPPLRRPKETQYF
TRBD2 | TRBJ2-1 | TRBV5-1 | - | TGCGCCAGCAGCTTGGTGTCTAGCGGATACAATGAGCAGTTCTTC | CASSLVSSGYNEQFF
TRBD1 | TRBJ1-3 | TRBV7-9 | - | TGTGCCAGCATCCGACAGGGGATGGAAAACACCATATATTTT | CASIRQGMENTIYF
TRBD2 | TRBJ2-1 | TRBV10-1 | - | TGCGCCAGCAGTGAGTCTAGCGGGAGGAATGAGCAGTTCTTC | CASSESSGRNEQFF
- | TRBJ1-6 | TRBV27 | - | TGTGCCAGCAGTTTTGACAGACATTATAATTCACCCCTCCACTTT | CASSFDRHYNSPLHF
- | TRBJ1-4 | TRBV18 | - | TGTGCCAGCTCACCCCCGGCAGGACGCAATGAAAAACTGTTTTTT | CASSPPAGRNEKLFF
TRBD1 | TRBJ2-1 | TRBV5-1 | - | TGCGCCAGCAGCCTGGGACAGGGAGGAGGGCAGTTCTTC | CASSLGQGGGQFF
- | TRBJ2-3 | TRBV15 | - | TGTGCCACCAGCAGTTTGGCAGATACGCAGTATTTT | CATSSLADTQYF
- | TRBJ2-7 | TRBV27 | - | TGTGCCAGCAGTTCAGGTCAATATCGAGAGCAGTACTTC | CASSSGQYREQYF
TRBD1 | TRBJ1-5 | TRBV27 | - | TGTGCCAGCAGTTTGGACGGGACAGGCGATCAGCCCCAGCATTTT | CASSLDGTGDQPQHF
- | TRBJ1-1 | TRBV11-2 | - | TGTGCCAGCAGCTTGGGGGGCCAGGACACTGAAGCTTTCTTT | CASSLGGQDTEAFF
- | TRBJ1-2 | TRBV7-2 | - | TGTGCCAGCAGCTTAGATCCTACGGGCATAGGAGGGTATGGCTACACCTTC | CASSLDPTGIGGYGYTF
TRBD2 | TRBJ2-7 | TRBV5-1 | - | TGCGCCAGCAGCTTAGGGACTAGCGGGAGGGACGAGCAGTACTTC | CASSLGTSGRDEQYF
- | TRBJ2-1 | TRBV18 | - | TGTGCCAGCTCCCCACTCTCCGGTGGGAAGAACAATGAGCAGTTCTTC | CASSPLSGGKNNEQFF
TRBD1 | TRBJ2-7 | TRBV7-2 | - | TGTGCCAGCAGCGCCGCGTGGACAGGGCACTCCTACGAGCAGTACTTC | CASSAAWTGHSYEQYF
- | TRBJ1-1 | TRBV6-5 | - | TGTGCCAGCAGTTATTCAGTGGGGCTAAACACTGAAGCTTTCTTT | CASSYSVGLNTEAFF
- | TRBJ2-1 | TRBV9 | - | TGTGCCAGCAGCGTATCCTCGGTGCGGGCCTACAATGAGCAGTTCTTC | CASSVSSVRAYNEQFF
TRBD1 | TRBJ1-6 | TRBV28 | once | TGTGCCGCCTGGCGGGGACAGGCCTATAATTCACCCCTCCACTTT | CAAWRGQAYNSPLHF
TRBD1 | TRBJ2-7 | TRBV7-8 | - | TGTGCCAGCAGCCCGGGGACAGGGGGATACGAGCAGTACTTC | CASSPGTGGYEQYF
- | TRBJ1-4 | TRBV9 | - | TGTGCCAGCAGCGTCTCAGTTGTTCCTGATGAAAAACTGTTTTTT | CASSVSVVPDEKLFF
- | TRBJ2-7 | TRBV6-6 | - | TGTGCCAGCAGTTACACGGGACGGACAAACTACGAGCAGTACTTC | CASSYTGRTNYEQYF
TRBD2 | TRBJ2-2 | TRBV28 | - | TGTGCCAGCAGTCTAGGACTAGCGGGAGTTTTCGGGGAGCTGTTTTTT | CASSLGLAGVFGELFF
TRBD1 | TRBJ1-3 | TRBV30 | - | TGTGCCTGGAGTACCGGGACAGGCTTCTCTGGAAACACCATATATTTT | CAWSTGTGFSGNTIYF
- | TRBJ2-7 | TRBV5-1 | - | TGCGCCAGCAGCTTGGAGAGGAATGCCTACGAGCAGTACTTC | CASSLERNAYEQYF
- | TRBJ2-1 | TRBV1 | once | TGCACCAGCAGCCAGAGAGAAGGGACAGAGGTTGAGCAGTTCTTC | CTSSQREGTEVEQFF
TRBD1 | TRBJ2-3 | TRBV6-1 | once | TGTGCCAGCAGAGCGACAGGGAACCCAGATACGCAGTATTTT | CASRATGNPDTQYF
TRBD1 | TRBJ2-6 | TRBV9 | - | TGTGCCAGCAGCTCACGAACAGGGGTTGGGGCCAACGTCCTGACTTTC | CASSSRTGVGANVLTF
- | TRBJ2-3 | TRBV5-1 | - | TGCGCCAGCAGCTATCAAATAATCAGTCGGGGCACAGATACGCAGTATTTT | CASSYQIISRGTDTQYF
- | TRBJ1-2 | TRBV28 | - | TGTGCCAGCAGTTTTATCTCGACAGCTTCTAACTATGGCTACACCTTC | CASSFISTASNYGYTF
- | TRBJ1-1 | TRBV7-9 | few | TGTGCCAGCAGCTTAGGAAGGGGCCCGGACACTGAAGCTTTCTTT | CASSLGRGPDTEAFF
- | TRBJ1-1 | TRBV2 | once | TGTGCCAGCAGTGGACAGGCGGCCCCGGGGACTGAAGCTTTCTTT | CASSGQAAPGTEAFF
- | TRBJ1-1 | TRBV5-1 | - | TGCGCCAGCAGCTTAGACCGTAGGGTGGCGAACACTGAAGCTTTCTTT | CASSLDRRVANTEAFF
- | TRBJ2-2 | TRBV14 | once | TGTGCCAGCAGCCAAGATGGGGTCCGCCGAACGGTCGGGGAGCTGTTTTTT | CASSQDGVRRTVGELFF
- | TRBJ1-4 | TRBV5-1 | - | TGCGCCAGCAGCTTGGGAGGGGCTAATGAAAAACTGTTTTTT | CASSLGGANEKLFF
- | TRBJ1-1 | TRBV5-1 | - | TGCGCCAGCAGCTTGGGGGGAGTGGACACTGAAGCTTTCTTT | CASSLGGVDTEAFF
TRBD2 | TRBJ2-7 | TRBV28 | - | TGTGCCAGCAGTCCCCTTGGACTAGCGAAAAGCTCCTACGAGCAGTACTTC | CASSPLGLAKSSYEQYF
- | TRBJ2-1 | TRBV19 | - | TGTGCCAGTAGTAGGTCGGCGGGTAGGACCCATGAGCAGTTCTTC | CASSRSAGRTHEQFF